The subject of this entry is one T cell receptor (beta chain). What it binds is not known. The data are from a study of response to subunit inactivated influenza vaccine. Germline V gives CDR1 LGHNA, CDR2 YSLEER. The CDR3 consists of 13 residues. Unmatched junction bases numbered 3, after V lost 3 bases and J lost 8 bases. Findings and limits, study-wide: Only a handful of new T cells, the authors suggested, are recruited with each seasonal influenza vaccination.

Via MiXCR, TCRdb re-called the RT-PCR reads, giving one row per CDR3 protein. The table shows around 300,000 distinct CDR3 sequences, with 22% occurring only once. The chain uses TRBV4-3 and TRBJ1-2; 10 bases line up with TRBD1. This clonotype was sampled from a man between 50 and 75 years old who received an inactivated influenza vaccine. The source was PBMCs from blood, collected about 20 months after vaccination. Here the CDR3 reads CASSHGTGVGYTF. DNA of the CDR3: TGCGCCAGCAGCCATGGGACAGGGGTCGGCTACACCTTC.